This T cell receptor beta chain was retrieved from a study of cytomegalovirus exposure and HLA in healthy donors. Turning to the study itself: Among about 179 million T cells, an earlier analysis found roughly 100 million unique TCR beta sequences.

General study results and limits: Three CMV-associated chains proved CMV antigen-specific in vitro.

The donors gave bone marrow, and they were healthy. This CDR3 comprises 15 residues. Germline V CDR1 and CDR2: SEHNR, FQNEAQ (reference sequence). Primers for the PCR totalled 60 Vbeta and 13 Jbeta. Using immunoSEQ multiplex PCR, the repertoire was profiled, and TCRdb retains in-frame clones only, with some absent. The sample shows 55,000 to 75,000 clones, 65% to 70% of them seen only once. As concerns this clone: Its antigen is not identified. At one end, the junction sequence differs from germline, possibly due to a read error.

The chain employs TRBV7-9 and TRBJ1-6, with TRBD1 matching over 7 bases. The receptor comes from a man aged 35 to 55 in good health and CMV-seropositive. Sequencing used PBMCs. CDR3 sequence (DNA): TGTTCCAGCAGCTTAGCAGGGGGTGAGGTTTCACCCCTCCACTTT. Its translation is CSSSLAGGEVSPLHF. The entire variable domain, with the rest obtained from reference TRBV7-9 and TRBJ1-6, is as follows: DTGVSQNPRHKITKRGQNVTFRCDPISEHNRLYWYRQTLGQGPEFLTYFQNEAQLEKSRLLSDRFSAERPKGSFSTLEIQRTEQGDSAMYLCSSSLAGGEVSPLHFGNGTRLTVT.